A few counts support the clone carrying this TCR beta chain. Its antigen remains unknown. This record comes from a study of T cells after yellow fever vaccination. 5'RACE template switching added a universal primer site and UMIs to TCR cDNA. TCRdb reprocessed the 5' RACE reads via MiXCR and lists one record per CDR3 protein. This sample has around 140,000 distinct CDR3 sequences, with 5% to 8% found just once. Study-wide findings and caveats: Reappearance after the booster was observed for most primary-vaccination clones (more than 95% CD4, over 75% CD8). Repertoires sorted by FACS could include abundant clonotypes that are contaminants from the bulk population. Secondary responses were weaker yet peaked faster, day 5 versus 15.

Trimming removed 1 base from V and 0 bases from J, with 6 bases in between. CDR1 SGHVS and CDR2 FNYEAQ come from the germline V gene. This CDR3 comprises 14 residues. This TCR was recovered from a man younger than 40 who received the YFV17D yellow fever vaccine. The rearrangement uses TRBV7-6 and TRBJ2-5; unclear D gene. The starting material was CD4+ T cells sorted from PBMCs, obtained 10 days after the yellow fever booster vaccination. As DNA, the CDR3 is TGTGCCAGCAGCTTAGTGGGGTACCAAGAGACCCAGTACTTC. Its translation: CASSLVGYQETQYF.